The source of this TCR beta chain is a study of blood T cell repertoires in COVID-19. The protocol was immunoSEQ multiplex PCR, while the TCRdb copy is restricted to in-frame clones and leaves out a portion. This table has approximately 300,000 clones, around 90% appearing once. The CDR3 contains 14 residues. Trimming took 3 bases from V and 2 from J, leaving 8 bases between them. CDR1 and CDR2 from the germline V gene are MNHEY and SMNVEV (reference sequence). This clonotype was obtained from a young woman with acute COVID-19. The rearrangement joins TRBV27 to TRBJ2-1, with D perhaps matching TRBD2 (6 bases). Specimen: PBMCs or T cells enriched from blood (not recorded which). CDR3 DNA: TGTGCCAGCAGTTTCCGGACTACCTACAATGAGCAGTTCTTC. It is translated as CASSFRTTYNEQFF.